The clone carrying this T cell receptor beta chain has a single count. The antigen is undetermined. Germline CDR1 LGHNA, CDR2 YSLEER. V was cut by 5 bases and J by 1 base, with 8 bases left in between. The CDR3 covers 14 residues. Anti-CD3/anti-CD28 beads served as a nonspecific positive control stimulus. Sorting of responding CD4+ T cells relied on upregulated CD40 ligand together with CD69. CD8+ T cells were removed from PBMCs prior to stimulation. These data are taken from a study of persistence of HIV-infected CD4 T cells. The overall study: Anti-CD3/anti-CD28 stimulation activated a higher proportion of cells than antigen stimulation, with lower memory fraction.

The libraries were made with immunoSEQ version 4 in survey mode. Some clones are missing from TCRdb's copy, which holds only in-frame ones; the method was immunoSEQ multiplex PCR. The sample contains 37,000 or so clones, approximately 88% of which appear only once. Study-level findings and limits: TCRbeta richness was lower in CMV- and Gag-responding cells than in anti-CD3/anti-CD28-responding cells.

The gene calls are TRBV4-3 and TRBJ1-4, with a possible D match to TRBD1 (5 bases). Source: CD4+ T cells sorted from PBMCs after approximately 20-hour stimulation, taken from a patient who received antiretroviral therapy. The source is an adult man with HIV who was CMV-seropositive. The CDR3 sequence is CASSGTGTNEKLFF. CDR3 DNA sequence: TGCGCCAGCAGCGGGACGGGAACTAATGAAAAACTGTTTTTT.